These T cell receptor beta chains were read from a single sample in a study of chemoradiotherapy in HPV16-positive cancers. The repertoire was sequenced with immunoSEQ multiplex PCR; TCRdb's copy has only in-frame clones and lacks some. The sample includes around 68,000 clones, roughly 90% of them seen just once. Sequencing used blood, obtained from a patient who underwent chemoradiotherapy. These receptors were collected from a human donor with HPV-associated anogenital cancer. CDR3s include the opening cysteine and the closing phenylalanine or tryptophan. The D gene is left open where the match is weak. For some rows the clone size is stated as once, few or many, or as a class when expanded; others skip it.

J | D | V | size | CDR3 | DNA
TRBJ2-7 | NA | TRBV6-5 | NA | CASSWDIEYEQYF | TGTGCCAGCAGTTGGGACATCGAATACGAGCAGTACTTC
TRBJ1-2 | NA | TRBV6-1 | few | CASSGGAGTLRGYTF | TGTGCCAGCAGTGGGGGAGCGGGGACTTTACGAGGCTACACCTTC
TRBJ2-1 | NA | TRBV6-5 | NA | CASARSSYNEQFF | TGTGCCAGCGCGCGGAGCTCCTACAATGAGCAGTTCTTC
TRBJ1-1 | TRBD1 | TRBV6-5 | NA | CASSDRGPTFF | TGTGCCAGCAGCGACAGGGGGCCAACTTTCTTT
TRBJ1-6 | NA | TRBV5-6 | few | CASSLKGESSYNSPLHF | TGTGCCAGCAGCTTAAAAGGTGAAAGCTCCTATAATTCACCCCTCCACTTT
TRBJ2-3 | NA | TRBV19 | NA | CASSYAGSTDTQYF | TGTGCCAGTAGTTATGCAGGGAGCACAGATACGCAGTATTTT
TRBJ1-1 | NA | TRBV23-1 | NA | CASSQLRTQNTEAFF | TGCGCCAGCAGTCAACTCCGGACTCAAAACACTGAAGCTTTCTTT
TRBJ2-5 | NA | TRBV7-6 | NA | CASSTRGMTETQYF | TGTGCCAGCAGCACGAGGGGGATGACAGAGACCCAGTACTTC
TRBJ2-7 | TRBD2 | TRBV28 | NA | CASRRGLADYEQYF | TGTGCCAGCAGGAGGGGACTAGCGGACTACGAGCAGTACTTC
TRBJ2-5 | NA | TRBV28 | NA | CASSARWDGQETQYF | TGTGCCAGCAGTGCCCGATGGGACGGTCAAGAGACCCAGTACTTC
TRBJ2-1 | NA | TRBV5-4 | NA | CASSQEGGVTYNEQFF | TGTGCCAGCAGCCAAGAGGGTGGCGTAACCTACAATGAGCAGTTCTTC
TRBJ1-2 | TRBD1 | TRBV5-1 | NA | CASSLAAGGYNGYTF | TGCGCCAGCAGCTTGGCGGCAGGGGGGTACAATGGCTACACCTTC
TRBJ1-5 | NA | TRBV19 | NA | CASSTGTRGNQPQHF | TGTGCCAGTAGTACCGGGACAAGGGGAAATCAGCCCCAGCATTTT
TRBJ1-1 | NA | TRBV30 | NA | CAWSLQGAEAFF | TGTGCCTGGAGTCTCCAGGGCGCCGAAGCTTTCTTT
TRBJ2-5 | TRBD2 | TRBV6-1 | NA | CASSGGLETQYF | TGTGCCTCCAGCGGGGGGCTGGAGACCCAGTACTTC
TRBJ2-3 | NA | TRBV7-2 | NA | CASSLSSGTDTQYF | TGTGCCAGCAGCTTAAGCAGCGGCACAGATACGCAGTATTTT
TRBJ2-1 | TRBD2 | TRBV27 | NA | CASSPLRAGALYNEQFF | TGTGCCAGCAGTCCACTTAGAGCGGGAGCGCTATACAATGAGCAGTTCTTC
TRBJ2-1 | NA | TRBV5-8 | NA | CASSLSSSGNEQFF | TGTGCCAGCAGCTTGTCTAGCTCGGGCAATGAGCAGTTCTTC
TRBJ2-2 | NA | TRBV6-5 | NA | CASSLREDGGELFF | TGTGCCAGCAGTTTAAGGGAGGATGGCGGGGAGCTGTTTTTT
TRBJ2-2 | NA | TRBV5-1 | NA | CASSPANTGELFF | TGCGCCAGCAGCCCCGCGAACACCGGGGAGCTGTTTTTT
TRBJ1-3 | NA | TRBV6-6 | once | CASSYVGSSGNTIYF | TGTGCCAGCAGTTACGTCGGATCCTCTGGAAACACCATATATTTT
TRBJ1-5 | NA | TRBV10-2 | once | CASSESRGQPQHF | TGCGCCAGCAGTGAGTCGAGAGGACAGCCCCAGCATTTT
TRBJ1-1 | TRBD1 | TRBV28 | once | CASTPRDSMNTEAFF | TGTGCCAGCACCCCACGGGACAGCATGAACACTGAAGCTTTCTTT
TRBJ2-4 | NA | TRBV13 | once | CASSSVGTAKNIQYF | TGTGCCAGCAGCTCGGTAGGGACAGCCAAAAACATTCAGTACTTC
TRBJ1-2 | NA | TRBV2 | NA | CASSEAGGGYTF | TGTGCCAGCAGTGAAGCGGGTGGTGGCTACACCTTC
TRBJ1-2 | NA | TRBV19 | once | CASSIDAGTSYGYTF | TGTGCCAGTAGTATAGACGCCGGGACAAGTTATGGCTACACCTTC
TRBJ2-3 | NA | TRBV5-1 | NA | CASSVGRGLKDTQYF | TGCGCCAGCAGCGTCGGGAGGGGGCTGAAAGATACGCAGTATTTT
TRBJ2-5 | TRBD2 | TRBV19 | once | CASRLAGGQETQYF | TGTGCCAGTAGATTAGCGGGGGGCCAAGAGACCCAGTACTTC
TRBJ1-1 | NA | TRBV19 | once | CASSILGQPEAFF | TGTGCCAGTAGTATCCTGGGCCAGCCTGAAGCTTTCTTT
TRBJ1-5 | NA | TRBV28 | NA | CASNHRSNQPQHF | TGTGCCAGCAATCATAGGAGCAATCAGCCCCAGCATTTT
TRBJ1-2 | TRBD1 | TRBV15 | NA | CATSREVGQLNYGYTF | TGTGCCACCAGCAGAGAGGTGGGACAGCTTAACTATGGCTACACCTTC
TRBJ2-7 | TRBD2 | TRBV6-1 | NA | CASSGWRGGAVEQYF | TGTGCCAGCAGCGGATGGCGGGGGGGGGCCGTCGAGCAGTACTTC
TRBJ1-4 | NA | TRBV18 | NA | CASSLGATNEKLFF | TGTGCCAGCTCACTTGGGGCAACTAATGAAAAACTGTTTTTT
TRBJ2-2 | NA | TRBV10-2 | NA | CASSGAGELFF | TGCGCCAGCAGTGGGGCTGGGGAGCTGTTTTTT
TRBJ2-3 | NA | TRBV18 | NA | CASSPVEGIRTDTQYF | TGTGCCAGCTCGCCGGTGGAGGGTATAAGAACAGATACGCAGTATTTT
TRBJ1-5 | TRBD1 | TRBV19 | NA | CASSPEWGTGPNSNQPQHF | TGTGCCAGTAGTCCTGAATGGGGGACAGGGCCTAATAGCAATCAGCCCCAGCATTTT
TRBJ2-7 | TRBD2 | TRBV10-3 | NA | CAISVGVAGAEQYF | TGTGCCATCAGTGTAGGGGTAGCGGGAGCCGAGCAGTACTTC
TRBJ1-1 | NA | TRBV30 | NA | CAWSVYGNTEAFF | TGTGCCTGGAGTGTCTATGGGAACACTGAAGCTTTCTTT
TRBJ2-5 | NA | TRBV10-3 | once | CAISDQNQETQYF | TGTGCCATCAGTGATCAAAATCAAGAGACCCAGTACTTC
TRBJ1-1 | TRBD1 | TRBV29-1 | once | CSALTGVSLMNTEAFF | TGCAGCGCCTTAACAGGGGTTAGCTTGATGAACACTGAAGCTTTCTTT
TRBJ1-2 | NA | TRBV5-1 | NA | CASSFYRNSNYGYTF | TGCGCCAGCAGCTTTTACAGGAATTCTAACTATGGCTACACCTTC
TRBJ1-5 | NA | TRBV27 | NA | CASSPLGQPQHF | TGTGCCAGCAGTCCCCTTGGTCAGCCCCAGCATTTT